In this sample, the clone carrying this TCR beta chain turned up a few times. Its antigen is not identified. Germline assignment: CDR1 DFQATT and CDR2 SNEGSKA (reference sequence). V was shortened by 6 bases and J by 7 bases, with 18 bases between the two germline ends. CDR3 length: 13 residues. Three rounds of nested PCR, following a modified ARM-PCR protocol, produced the TCRbeta library. One entry per CDR3 protein results from TCRdb running MiXCR on the multiplex PCR reads. The sample has under 150,000 distinct CDR3 sequences, approximately 66% seen once. No cell sorting was done before RNA was extracted from the tissue. The sample is drawn from a study of tumor and adjacent non-tumor tissue in lung cancer. Overall study results and limits: Significantly higher TCR diversity was found in tumor than normal lung.

The chain joins TRBV20-1 to TRBJ1-2, with D possibly TRBD1 on 6 matching bases. The TCR was taken from a man aged 60 to 75 with small cell lung cancer. The sample was lung tumor tissue. CDR3 loop: CSAQETGRVGYTF. CDR3 sequence (DNA): TGCAGTGCCCAAGAGACAGGACGGGTTGGCTACACCTTC.